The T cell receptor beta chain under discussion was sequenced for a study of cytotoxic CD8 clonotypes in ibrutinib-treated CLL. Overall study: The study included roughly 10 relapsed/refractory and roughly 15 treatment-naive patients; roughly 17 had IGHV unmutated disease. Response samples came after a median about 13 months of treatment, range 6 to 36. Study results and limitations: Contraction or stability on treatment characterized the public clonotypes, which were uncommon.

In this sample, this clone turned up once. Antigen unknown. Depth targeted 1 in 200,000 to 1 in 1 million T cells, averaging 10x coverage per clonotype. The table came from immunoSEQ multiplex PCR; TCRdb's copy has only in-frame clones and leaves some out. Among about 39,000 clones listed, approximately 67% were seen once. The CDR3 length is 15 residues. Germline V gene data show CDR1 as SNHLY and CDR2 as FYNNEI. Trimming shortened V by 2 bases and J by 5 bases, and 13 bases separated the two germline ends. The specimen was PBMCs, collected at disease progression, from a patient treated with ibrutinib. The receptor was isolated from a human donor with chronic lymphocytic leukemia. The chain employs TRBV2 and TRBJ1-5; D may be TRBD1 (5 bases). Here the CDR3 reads CASSEFGTTDQPQHF. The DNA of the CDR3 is TGTGCCAGCAGTGAATTCGGGACGACAGATCAGCCCCAGCATTTT.